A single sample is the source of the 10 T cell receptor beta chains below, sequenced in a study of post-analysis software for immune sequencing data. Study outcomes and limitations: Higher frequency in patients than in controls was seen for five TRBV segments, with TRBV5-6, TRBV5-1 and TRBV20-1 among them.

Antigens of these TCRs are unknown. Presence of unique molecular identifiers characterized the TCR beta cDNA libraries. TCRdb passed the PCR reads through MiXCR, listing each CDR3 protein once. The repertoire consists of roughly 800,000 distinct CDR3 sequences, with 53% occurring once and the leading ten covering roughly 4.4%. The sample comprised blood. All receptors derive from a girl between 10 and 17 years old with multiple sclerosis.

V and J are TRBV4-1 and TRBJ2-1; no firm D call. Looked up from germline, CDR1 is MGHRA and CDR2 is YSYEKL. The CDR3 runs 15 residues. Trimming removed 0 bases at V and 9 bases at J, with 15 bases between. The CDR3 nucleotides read TGCGCCAGCAGCCAAGAGCGAGTGGGATTAAGTGAGCAGTTCTTC. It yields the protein CASSQERVGLSEQFF.

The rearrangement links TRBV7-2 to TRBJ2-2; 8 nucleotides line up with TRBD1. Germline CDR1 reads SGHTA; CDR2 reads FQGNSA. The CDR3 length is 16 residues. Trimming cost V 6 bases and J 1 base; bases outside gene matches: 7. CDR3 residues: CASSSPRGLNTGELFF. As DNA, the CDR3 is TGTGCCAGCAGTTCGCCCAGGGGGCTGAACACCGGGGAGCTGTTTTTT.

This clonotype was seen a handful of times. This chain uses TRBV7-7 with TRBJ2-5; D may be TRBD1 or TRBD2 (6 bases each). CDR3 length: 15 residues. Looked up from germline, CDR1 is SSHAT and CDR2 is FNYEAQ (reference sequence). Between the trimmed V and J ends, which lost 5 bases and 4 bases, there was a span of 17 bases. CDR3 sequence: CASSPVSGGIETQYF. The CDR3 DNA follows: TGTGCCAGCAGCCCCGTATCCGGGGGCATAGAGACCCAGTACTTC. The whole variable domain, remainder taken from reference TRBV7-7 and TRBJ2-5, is GAGVSQSPRYKVTKRGQDVTLRCDPISSHATLYWYQQALGQGPEFLTYFNYEAQPDKSGLPSDRFSAERPEGSISTLTIQRTEQRDSAMYRCASSPVSGGIETQYFGPGTRLLVL.

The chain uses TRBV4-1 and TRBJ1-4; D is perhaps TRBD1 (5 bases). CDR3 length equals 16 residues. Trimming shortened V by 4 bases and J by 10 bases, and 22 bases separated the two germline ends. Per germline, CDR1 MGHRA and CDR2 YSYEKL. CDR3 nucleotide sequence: TGCGCCAGCAGCCGGGCTGCGACCAGGGATCTCCTAAAACTGTTTTTT. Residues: CASSRAATRDLLKLFF.

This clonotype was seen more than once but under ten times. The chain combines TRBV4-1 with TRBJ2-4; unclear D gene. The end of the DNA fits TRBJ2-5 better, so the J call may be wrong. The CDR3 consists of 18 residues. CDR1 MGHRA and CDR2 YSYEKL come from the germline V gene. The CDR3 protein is CASSHTGLGKVPQETQYF. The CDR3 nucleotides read TGCGCCAGCAGCCACACCGGGCTAGGCAAGGTCCCCCAAGAGACCCAGTACTTC.

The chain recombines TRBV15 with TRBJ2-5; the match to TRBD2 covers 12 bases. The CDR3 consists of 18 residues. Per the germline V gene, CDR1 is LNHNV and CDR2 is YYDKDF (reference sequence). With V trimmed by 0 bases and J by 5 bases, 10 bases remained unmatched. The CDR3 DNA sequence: TGTGCCACCAGCAGAGAAAGGACTAGCGGGATGGTGGGGGAGACCCAGTACTTC. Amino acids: CATSRERTSGMVGETQYF.

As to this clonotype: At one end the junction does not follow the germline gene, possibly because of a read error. The CDR3 bases are TGCAGTGCTAGATTTGCGGGGGACCAGGAGACCCAGTACTTC. This codes for CSARFAGDQETQYF. V usage is TRBV20-1 and J usage is TRBJ2-5; 7 bases line up with TRBD2. Germline V gives CDR1 DFQATT, CDR2 SNEGSKA (reference sequence). The CDR3 has 14 residues.

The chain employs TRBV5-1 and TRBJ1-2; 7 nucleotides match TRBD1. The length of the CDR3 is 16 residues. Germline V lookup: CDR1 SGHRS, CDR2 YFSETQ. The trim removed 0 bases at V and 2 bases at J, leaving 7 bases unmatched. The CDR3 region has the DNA TGCGCCAGCAGCTTGGGCGACAGGGTACCCAACTATGGCTACACCTTC. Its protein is CASSLGDRVPNYGYTF.

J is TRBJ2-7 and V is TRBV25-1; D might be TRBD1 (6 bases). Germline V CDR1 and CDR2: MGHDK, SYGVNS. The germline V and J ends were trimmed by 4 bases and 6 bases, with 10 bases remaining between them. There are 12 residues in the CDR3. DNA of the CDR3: TGTGCCAGCAGTGGGCAGGGGACCGAGCAGTACTTC. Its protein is CASSGQGTEQYF.

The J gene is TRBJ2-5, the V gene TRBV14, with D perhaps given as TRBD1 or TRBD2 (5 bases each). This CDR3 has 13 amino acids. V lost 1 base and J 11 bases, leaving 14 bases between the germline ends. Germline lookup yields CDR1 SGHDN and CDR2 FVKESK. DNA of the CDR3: TGTGCCAGCAGCCAAGTAAGGGGAGTTGAGCAGTACTTC. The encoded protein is CASSQVRGVEQYF.